The 21 T cell receptor beta chains below come from one sample, sequenced in a study of blood T cell repertoires in COVID-19. The assay was immunoSEQ multiplex PCR, and TCRdb's table has in-frame clones only and misses some. Of some 54,000 clones in the sample, over 85% were seen once. Sequencing was done on a sample of peripheral blood. These receptors originate from a man at least 80 years old with active or convalescent COVID-19.

The chain has TRBV18 and TRBJ2-1; D remains ambiguous. CDR1 is KGHSH and CDR2 is LQKENI in the germline V gene. Trimming took 0 bases from V and 2 from J, leaving 14 bases between them. This CDR3 region has 17 residues. DNA of the CDR3: TGTGCCAGCTCACCACCGGTCGTTACCTATACCTACAATGAGCAGTTCTTC. Translation: CASSPPVVTYTYNEQFF.

The CDR3 is CASSLAVAGGGETQYF. For the CDR3, the DNA is TGTGCCAGCAGCTTGGCGGTAGCGGGAGGAGGAGAGACCCAGTACTTC. The chain joins TRBV5-6 to TRBJ2-5; 10 bases are shared with TRBD2. The V and J ends lost 0 bases and 4 bases, in that order; junction bases with no gene match: 6. This CDR3 is 16 amino acids long. Germline CDR1 is SGHDT and CDR2 is YYEEEE.

The chain has TRBV4-1 and TRBJ2-1, with 12 bases matching TRBD2. V was pared by 4 bases and J by 3 bases, with 1 base of the junction left unmatched. Per the germline V gene, CDR1 is MGHRA and CDR2 is YSYEKL. The CDR3 is 15 amino acids. The CDR3 nucleotides read TGCGCCAGCAGCCTGGGACTAGCGGGCTACAATGAGCAGTTCTTC. It yields the protein CASSLGLAGYNEQFF.

The V and J genes are TRBV7-9 and TRBJ2-2; D gene ambiguous. There are 14 residues in the CDR3. Germline lookup yields CDR1 SEHNR and CDR2 FQNEAQ (reference sequence). V dropped 2 bases and J dropped 1 base, with 5 bases sitting between them. The CDR3 protein is CASSLRQNTGELFF. Written as DNA, the CDR3 is TGTGCCAGCAGCTTACGACAGAACACCGGGGAGCTGTTTTTT.

V and J are TRBV27 and TRBJ2-3, with a possible D match to TRBD2 (6 bases). Trimming stripped 7 bases from V and 0 bases from J, with 8 bases between. This CDR3 has 13 residues. CDR1 MNHEY and CDR2 SMNVEV come from the germline V gene (reference sequence). CDR3 sequence: CASMLASTDTQYF. The CDR3 DNA is TGTGCCAGCATGCTAGCGAGCACAGATACGCAGTATTTT.

The V call is TRBV11-3, the J call TRBJ1-3; tentatively, D is TRBD1 (5 bases). CDR1 SGHNT and CDR2 YENEEA come from the germline V gene. Deletions cut 4 bases from V and 0 bases from J, with 10 bases between. The CDR3 is made up of 15 amino acids. The DNA for the CDR3 is TGTGCCAGCAGCTCGAACAGGTTCTCTGGAAACACCATATATTTT. Encoded protein: CASSSNRFSGNTIYF.

The gene calls are TRBV7-9 and TRBJ1-1; TRBD1 matches 7 bases. With V trimmed by 5 bases and J by 3 bases, 6 bases remained unmatched. The CDR3 spans 14 residues. Germline CDR1 reads SEHNR; CDR2 reads FQNEAQ (reference sequence). CDR3 amino acids: CASSARDSYTEAFF. Written as DNA, the CDR3 is TGTGCCAGCAGCGCACGGGACAGTTACACTGAAGCTTTCTTT.

The chain employs TRBV4-3 and TRBJ2-7, with D maybe TRBD2 (6 bases). Trimming pared 0 bases from V and 6 bases from J, leaving 15 bases between. Looked up from germline, CDR1 is LGHNA and CDR2 is YSLEER. This CDR3 is 15 amino acids long. The CDR3 DNA is TGCGCCAGCAGCCAAGATCCGCGACTAGGAGGCGAGCAGTACTTC. This encodes CASSQDPRLGGEQYF.

This chain joins TRBV29-1 and TRBJ2-7; 9 bases map to TRBD2. Germline V gene sequence: CDR1 SQVTM, CDR2 ANQGSEA. The CDR3 extends over 19 amino acids. Germline trimming cut 4 bases from V and 3 bases from J; bases unmatched to any gene: 22. CDR3 sequence: CSVAQISPILSGSGYEQYF. The CDR3 coding sequence is TGCAGCGTTGCCCAAATTTCCCCAATTCTTAGCGGGAGCGGCTACGAGCAGTACTTC.

This CDR3 reads CASSPYYGDAFF. The CDR3 DNA follows: TGTGCCAGCAGCCCCTATTACGGGGATGCTTTCTTT. The chain joins TRBV7-8 to TRBJ1-1; the D is unclear. The germline V gene encodes CDR1 SGHVS and CDR2 FQNEAQ. V lost 5 bases, J lost 11 bases, and 15 bases lay in between. CDR3 size: 12 residues.

This clone has more than one count but fewer than ten. V is TRBV4-3 and J is TRBJ2-7; TRBD1 might be the D (6 bases). CDR3 length: 16 amino acids. Germline CDR1 and CDR2: LGHNA and YSLEER. Trimming removed 3 bases at V and 2 bases at J, with 17 bases between. The CDR3 here is CASSQKGGSYAYEQYF. In nucleotides, the CDR3 is TGCGCCAGCAGCCAGAAAGGGGGAAGCTACGCCTACGAGCAGTACTTC.

This CDR3 reads CASSPGPSGSTYEQYF. In nucleotides, the CDR3 is TGCGCCAGCAGCCCCGGTCCTAGCGGGTCTACCTACGAGCAGTACTTC. The chain combines TRBV5-1 with TRBJ2-7; 8 bases are a match to TRBD2. V shed 4 bases, J shed 2 bases, and the junction held 11 bases outside the gene matches. This CDR3 has 16 residues. Germline V gene lookup returns CDR1 SGHRS and CDR2 YFSETQ.

The rearrangement uses TRBV18 and TRBJ1-1; 7 nucleotides match TRBD1. The V gene's germline CDR1 is KGHSH and CDR2 LQKENI. There are 14 residues in the CDR3. V lost 0 bases, J lost 3 bases, and 1 base stayed unmatched. Here the CDR3 reads CASSPPTGYTEAFF. In nucleotides, the CDR3 is TGTGCCAGCTCACCACCGACAGGGTACACTGAAGCTTTCTTT.

V gene TRBV11-3 combines with J gene TRBJ2-1, with 7 bases identical to TRBD2. Losses at the gene ends were 5 bases for V and 15 bases for J; bases not matched to a gene: 16. This CDR3 is 14 amino acids long. The germline CDR1 and CDR2 sequences are SGHNT and YENEEA. The CDR3 DNA is TGTGCCAGCAGCCCGCGACTAGCTAACGCGGTCCTGTTCTTC. Its protein product is CASSPRLANAVLFF. The entire variable domain, with the rest obtained from reference TRBV11-3 and TRBJ2-1, is as follows: EAGVVQSPRYKIIEKKQPVAFWCNPISGHNTLYWYLQNLGQGPELLIRYENEEAVDDSQLPKDRFSAERLKGVDSTLKIQPAELGDSAVYLCASSPRLANAVLFFGPGTRLTVL.

This chain joins TRBV5-1 and TRBJ2-1; 9 bases fit TRBD2. This CDR3 region has 17 residues. The germline V gene encodes CDR1 SGHRS and CDR2 YFSETQ. V was clipped by 1 base and J by 3 bases; unmatched bases: 8. DNA of the CDR3: TGCGCCAGCAGCTTGACTAGCGGGTCCCCCCTCTACAATGAGCAGTTCTTC. Its protein product is CASSLTSGSPLYNEQFF. Full variable domain (rest looked up from reference TRBV5-1 and TRBJ2-1): KAGVTQTPRYLIKTRGQQVTLSCSPISGHRSVSWYQQTPGQGLQFLFEYFSETQRNKGNFPGRFSGRQFSNSRSEMNVSTLELGDSALYLCASSLTSGSPLYNEQFFGPGTRLTVL.

The chain has TRBV7-2 and TRBJ1-4; a weak D match, TRBD1 (6 bases). The CDR3 has 15 amino acids. Germline V gene lookup returns CDR1 SGHTA and CDR2 FQGNSA. V gave up 8 bases and J gave up 6 bases, with 19 bases separating them. The CDR3 spells CASSPVGGRDEKLFF. The CDR3 DNA sequence: TGTGCCAGCTCCCCGGTGGGGGGGCGAGATGAAAAACTGTTTTTT.

This rearrangement joins TRBV7-2 to TRBJ2-7; the D gene is possibly TRBD1 (6 bases). Germline V gene sequence: CDR1 SGHTA, CDR2 FQGNSA. This CDR3 has 14 amino acids. V lost 4 bases, J lost 2 bases, and 12 bases lay in between. The CDR3 spells CASSSRTETYEQYF. The CDR3 bases are TGTGCCAGCAGCTCGAGGACAGAAACCTACGAGCAGTACTTC.

This rearrangement joins TRBV28 to TRBJ1-2, with D uncertain. Germline V gene sequence: CDR1 MDHEN, CDR2 SYDVKM. The CDR3 runs 16 residues. V dropped 6 bases and J dropped 4 bases, with 21 bases sitting between them. Here the CDR3 reads CASSLSNLVESYGYTF. In nucleotides, the CDR3 is TGTGCCAGCAGCCTAAGTAATCTAGTGGAGAGCTATGGCTACACCTTC.

The chain links TRBV30 to TRBJ1-5, with 11 bases aligning to TRBD1. The CDR3 length is 14 residues. J lost 2 bases, V lost 4 bases, and 1 base had no gene match. Germline V gene lookup returns CDR1 GTSNPN and CDR2 SVGIG (reference sequence). In DNA form, the CDR3 reads TGTGCCTGGATGGGACAGGGGGGCAATCAGCCCCAGCATTTT. Translation: CAWMGQGGNQPQHF.

The chain joins TRBV28 to TRBJ2-3; the match to TRBD1 covers 9 bases. Germline V gene lookup returns CDR1 MDHEN and CDR2 SYDVKM. V lost 6 bases and J lost 2; bases outside the gene matches: 3. The CDR3 has 14 amino acids. CDR3 protein: CASSRDRVTDTQYF. The CDR3 nucleotides are TGTGCCAGCAGCCGGGACAGGGTCACAGATACGCAGTATTTT.

The chain is built from TRBV21-1 and TRBJ1-4; the table's D gene call, TRBD1, was not cross checked with the DNA. TRBV21-1 is a listed pseudogene. The CDR3 has 15 residues. CDR3 DNA sequence: TGTGCCAGCACCCCGGGAGGGGACAGGGATGAAAAACTGTTTTTT. Its protein is CASTPGGDRDEKLFF.